Below, one TCR beta chain is given with its context. The data originate from a study of shared clonotypes between healthy human individuals. An even split of each subset's genomic DNA across several immunoSEQ plates was performed. Sorted-subset replicate PCR reactions were performed with about 200 ng DNA, corresponding to roughly 31,000 T cell genomes. Sequencing was performed with immunoSEQ multiplex PCR; in TCRdb, only in-frame clones are kept and a portion is missing. Of about 2.4 million clones listed, more than 85% were seen once; the top ten hold approximately 0.36%. Adult donors, all healthy and HIV-negative, had no recent acute infections or vaccinations. Only Caucasian adults living in Nashville, Tennessee made up the donor group. The CDR3 contains 12 residues. CDR1 is SGHRS and CDR2 is YFSETQ in the germline V gene. The V end lost 0 bases, the J end lost 9 bases, and 8 bases lay between the germline ends.

The chain recombines TRBV5-1 with TRBJ2-3; D may be TRBD1 (6 bases). Source material: naive CD4+ T cells from PBMCs. Indicated subset: CD45RA+ positively selected. This clonotype was sampled from a man between 18 and 29 years old in good health. Some clones in this sample may be carry-over from other donors' samples. Written as DNA, the CDR3 is TGCGCCAGCAGCTTGGCTCAGGGGACGCAGTATTTT. Encoded protein: CASSLAQGTQYF.